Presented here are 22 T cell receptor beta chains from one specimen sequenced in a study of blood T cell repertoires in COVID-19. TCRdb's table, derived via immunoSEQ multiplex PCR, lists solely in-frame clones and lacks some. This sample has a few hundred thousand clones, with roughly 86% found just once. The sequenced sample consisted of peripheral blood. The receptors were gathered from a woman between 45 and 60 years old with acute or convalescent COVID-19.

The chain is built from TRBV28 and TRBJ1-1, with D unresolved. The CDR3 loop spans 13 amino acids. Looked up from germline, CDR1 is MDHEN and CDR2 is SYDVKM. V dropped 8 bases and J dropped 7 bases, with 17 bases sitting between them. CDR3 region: CASCTAIALEAFF. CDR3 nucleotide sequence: TGTGCCAGCTGTACGGCTATAGCCCTTGAAGCTTTCTTT. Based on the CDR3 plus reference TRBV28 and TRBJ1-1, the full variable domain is DVKVTQSSRYLVKRTGEKVFLECVQDMDHENMFWYRQDPGLGLRLIYFSYDVKMKEKGDIPEGYSVSREKKERFSLILESASTNQTSMYLCASCTAIALEAFFGQGTRLTVV.

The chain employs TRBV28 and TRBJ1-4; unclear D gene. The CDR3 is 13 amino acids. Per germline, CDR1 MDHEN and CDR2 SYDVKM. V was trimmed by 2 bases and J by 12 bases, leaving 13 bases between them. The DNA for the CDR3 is TGTGCCAGCAGTTTAGTATCATCGTTAGAACTGTTTTTT. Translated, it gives CASSLVSSLELFF.

CDR3 bases: TGTGCCAGTAGTCCGGGACTAGCGGGATCAGTGAATGAGCAGTTCTTC. Amino acids: CASSPGLAGSVNEQFF. The chain is built from TRBV19 and TRBJ2-1, with TRBD2 identical over 13 bases. V gave up 5 bases and J gave up 7 bases; unmatched junction bases: 8. There are 16 residues in the CDR3. Germline V lookup: CDR1 LNHDA, CDR2 SQIVND (reference sequence).

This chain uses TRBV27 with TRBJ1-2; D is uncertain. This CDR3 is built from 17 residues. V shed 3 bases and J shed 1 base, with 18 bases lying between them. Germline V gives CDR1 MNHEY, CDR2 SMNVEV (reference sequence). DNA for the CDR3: TGTGCCAGCAGTTTTTTGCCACTCACGCTAATTAACTATGGCTACACCTTC. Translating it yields CASSFLPLTLINYGYTF.

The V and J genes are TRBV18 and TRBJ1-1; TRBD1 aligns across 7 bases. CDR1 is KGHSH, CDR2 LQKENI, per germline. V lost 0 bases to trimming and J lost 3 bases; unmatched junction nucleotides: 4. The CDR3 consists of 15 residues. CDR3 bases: TGTGCCAGCTCACCACCAGGCAGGGGGGACACTGAAGCTTTCTTT. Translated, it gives CASSPPGRGDTEAFF. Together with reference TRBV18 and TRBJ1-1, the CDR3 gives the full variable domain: NAGVMQNPRHLVRRRGQEARLRCSPMKGHSHVYWYRQLPEEGLKFMVYLQKENIIDESGMPKERFSAEFPKEGPSILRIQQVVRGDSAAYFCASSPPGRGDTEAFFGQGTRLTVV.

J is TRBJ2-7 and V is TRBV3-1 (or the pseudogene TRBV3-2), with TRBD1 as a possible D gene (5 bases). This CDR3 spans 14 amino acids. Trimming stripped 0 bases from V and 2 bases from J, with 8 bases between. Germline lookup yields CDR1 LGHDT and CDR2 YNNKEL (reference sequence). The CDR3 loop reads CASSQDRGTYEQYF. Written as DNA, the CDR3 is TGTGCCAGCAGCCAAGATAGGGGCACCTACGAGCAGTACTTC.

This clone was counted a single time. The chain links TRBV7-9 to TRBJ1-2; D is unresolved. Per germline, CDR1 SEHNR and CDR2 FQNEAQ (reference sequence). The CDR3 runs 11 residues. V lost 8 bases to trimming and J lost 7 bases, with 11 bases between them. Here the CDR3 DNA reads TGTGCCAGCGGAGAGCAAATTGGCTACACCTTC. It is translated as CASGEQIGYTF.

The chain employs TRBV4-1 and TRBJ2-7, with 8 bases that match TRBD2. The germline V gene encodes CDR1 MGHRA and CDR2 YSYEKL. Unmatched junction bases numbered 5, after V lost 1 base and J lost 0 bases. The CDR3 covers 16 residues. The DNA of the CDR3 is TGCGCCAGCAGCCAAGGTCTAGCGGGCCTCTCCTACGAGCAGTACTTC. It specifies CASSQGLAGLSYEQYF.

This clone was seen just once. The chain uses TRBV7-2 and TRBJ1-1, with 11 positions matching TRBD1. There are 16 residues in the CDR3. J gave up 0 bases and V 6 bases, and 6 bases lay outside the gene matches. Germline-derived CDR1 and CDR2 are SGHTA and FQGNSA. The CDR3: CASSSGTGGLNTEAFF. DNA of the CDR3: TGTGCCAGCAGTTCCGGGACAGGGGGTCTGAACACTGAAGCTTTCTTT.

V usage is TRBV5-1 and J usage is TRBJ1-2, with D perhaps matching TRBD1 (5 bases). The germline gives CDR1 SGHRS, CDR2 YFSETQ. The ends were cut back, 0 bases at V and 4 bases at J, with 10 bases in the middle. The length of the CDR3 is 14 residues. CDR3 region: CASSLAQGVYGYTF. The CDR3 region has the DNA TGCGCCAGCAGCTTGGCCCAGGGTGTCTATGGCTACACCTTC.

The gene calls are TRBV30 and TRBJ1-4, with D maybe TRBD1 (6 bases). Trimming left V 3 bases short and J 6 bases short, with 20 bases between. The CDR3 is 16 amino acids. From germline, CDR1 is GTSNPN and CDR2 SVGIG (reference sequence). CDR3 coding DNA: TGTGCCTGGAGCCCCAAATGGGGGCTCGGAGATGAAAAACTGTTTTTT. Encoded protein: CAWSPKWGLGDEKLFF.

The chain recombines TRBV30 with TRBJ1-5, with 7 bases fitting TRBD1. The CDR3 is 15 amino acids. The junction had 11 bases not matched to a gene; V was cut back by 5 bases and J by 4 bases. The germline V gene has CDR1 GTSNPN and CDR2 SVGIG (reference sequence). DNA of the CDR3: TGTGCCTGGGCCCCGGGACAGCGATTAAATCAGCCCCAGCATTTT. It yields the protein CAWAPGQRLNQPQHF.

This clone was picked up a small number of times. CDR3: CATSRDRVPGSYGYTF. The CDR3, as DNA: TGTGCCACCAGCAGGGACCGGGTTCCGGGGTCCTATGGCTACACCTTC. This rearrangement joins TRBV15 to TRBJ1-2; no clear D. CDR1 and CDR2 (germline): LNHNV, YYDKDF (reference sequence). The CDR3 has 16 residues. The germline V and J ends were trimmed by 3 bases and 4 bases, with 18 bases remaining between them.

The DNA of the CDR3 is TGTGCCAGCACTTTGGAGGGAATCTCTGGAAACACCATATATTTT. Its protein is CASTLEGISGNTIYF. The V gene is TRBV5-5, the J gene TRBJ1-3; D is uncertain. The CDR3 consists of 15 residues. V lost 6 bases and J lost 0, with 13 bases in between. Per the germline V gene, CDR1 is SGHKS and CDR2 is YYEKEE (reference sequence).

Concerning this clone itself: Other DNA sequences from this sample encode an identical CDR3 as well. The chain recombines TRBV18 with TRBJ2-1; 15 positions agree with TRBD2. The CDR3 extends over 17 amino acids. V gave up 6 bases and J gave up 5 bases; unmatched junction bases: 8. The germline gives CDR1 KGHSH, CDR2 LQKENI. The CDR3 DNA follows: TGTGCCAGCTCTCCCGGACTAGCGGGAGGGCCCCACAATGAGCAGTTCTTC. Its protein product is CASSPGLAGGPHNEQFF.

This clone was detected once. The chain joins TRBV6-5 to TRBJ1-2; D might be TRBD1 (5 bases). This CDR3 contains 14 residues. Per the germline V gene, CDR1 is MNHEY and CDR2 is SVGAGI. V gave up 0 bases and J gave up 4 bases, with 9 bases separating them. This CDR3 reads CASSYSDTVYGYTF. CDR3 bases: TGTGCCAGCAGTTACTCGGACACCGTCTATGGCTACACCTTC.

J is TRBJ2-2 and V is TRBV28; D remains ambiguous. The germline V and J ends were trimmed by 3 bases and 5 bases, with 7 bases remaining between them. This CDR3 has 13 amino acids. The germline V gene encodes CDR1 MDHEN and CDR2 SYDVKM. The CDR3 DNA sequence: TGTGCCAGCAGTTTTCCGTCGACCGGGGAGCTGTTTTTT. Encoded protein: CASSFPSTGELFF.

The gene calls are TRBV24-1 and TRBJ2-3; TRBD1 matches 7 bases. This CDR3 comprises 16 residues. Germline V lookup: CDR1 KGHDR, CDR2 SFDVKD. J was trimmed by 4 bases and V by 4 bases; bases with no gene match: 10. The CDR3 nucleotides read TGTGCCACCAGTGAATCCTCAGGGGGTTACGCAGATACGCAGTATTTT. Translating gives CATSESSGGYADTQYF.

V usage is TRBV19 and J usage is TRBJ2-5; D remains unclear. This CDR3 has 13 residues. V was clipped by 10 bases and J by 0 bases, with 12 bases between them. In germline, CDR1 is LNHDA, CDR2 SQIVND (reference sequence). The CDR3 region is CATQKGDQETQYF. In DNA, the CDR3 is TGTGCCACTCAAAAAGGAGACCAAGAGACCCAGTACTTC.

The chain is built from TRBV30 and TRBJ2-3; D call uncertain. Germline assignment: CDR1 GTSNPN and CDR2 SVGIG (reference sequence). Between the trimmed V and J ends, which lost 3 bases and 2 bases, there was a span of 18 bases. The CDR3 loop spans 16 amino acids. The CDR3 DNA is TGTGCCTGGAGCCTCTTCCGTGACATAACCACAGATACGCAGTATTTT. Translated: CAWSLFRDITTDTQYF.

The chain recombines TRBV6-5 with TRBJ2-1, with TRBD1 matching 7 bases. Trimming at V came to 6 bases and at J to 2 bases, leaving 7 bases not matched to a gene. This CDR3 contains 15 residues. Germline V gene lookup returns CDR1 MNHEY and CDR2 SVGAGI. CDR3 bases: TGTGCCAGCAGACCCGACAGGGTGACCTACAATGAGCAGTTCTTC. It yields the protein CASRPDRVTYNEQFF.

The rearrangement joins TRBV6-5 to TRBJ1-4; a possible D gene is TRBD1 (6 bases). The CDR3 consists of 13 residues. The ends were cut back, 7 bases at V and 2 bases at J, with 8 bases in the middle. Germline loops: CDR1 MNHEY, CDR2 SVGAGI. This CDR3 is CASKRGTNEKLFF. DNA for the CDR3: TGTGCCAGCAAGAGGGGGACTAATGAAAAACTGTTTTTT.